This T cell receptor (beta chain) was identified in a study of human T cells and chemical hapten exposure. Study outcomes and limitations: Controls had significantly fewer large CDR3 similarity clusters than were formed by expanded TCRs.

Time point noted: pre-sensitization, week 0. The treatment denotes: therapeutic diphenylcyclopropenone sensitization with weekly scalp DPC. Total RNA was isolated from whole blood that had not been fractionated. The library attached unique molecular identifiers to individual cDNA molecules. TCRdb re-called the RACE reads with MiXCR, one entry per CDR3 protein. The sample yields some 98,000 distinct CDR3 sequences, 10% to 13% seen once. This clonotype was found many times. Antigen unknown. The material sequenced was whole blood, taken in connection with sensitization to the hapten diphenylcyclopropenone (DPC). The sequence came from a woman in her sixties or seventies with alopecia areata. Some clones in this sample may be carry-over from other donors' samples.

Here the CDR3 reads CASGPGTPGMDTQYF. CDR3 in DNA: TGTGCTAGTGGCCCCGGGACACCCGGTATGGATACGCAGTATTTT. The rearrangement joins TRBV12-5 to TRBJ2-3, with a tentative D call TRBD1 (6 bases). Germline V gene data show CDR1 as LGHNT and CDR2 as FRNRAP. The length of the CDR3 is 15 residues. V dropped 6 bases and J dropped 6 bases, with 19 bases sitting between them.